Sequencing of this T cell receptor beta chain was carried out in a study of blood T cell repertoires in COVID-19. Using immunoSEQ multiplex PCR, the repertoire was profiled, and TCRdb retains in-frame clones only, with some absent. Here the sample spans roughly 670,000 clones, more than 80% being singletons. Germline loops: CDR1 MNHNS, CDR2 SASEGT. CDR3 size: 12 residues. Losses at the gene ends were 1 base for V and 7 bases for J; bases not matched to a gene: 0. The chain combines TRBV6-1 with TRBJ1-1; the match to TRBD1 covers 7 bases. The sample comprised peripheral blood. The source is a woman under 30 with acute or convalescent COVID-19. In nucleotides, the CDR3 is TGTGCCAGCAGTGAAGGGACAGGTGAAGCTTTCTTT. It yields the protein CASSEGTGEAFF.